The 5 T cell receptor beta chains given below trace back to one sample, sequenced in a study of patients and donors after allogeneic stem cell transplantation (dated by TCRdb to 2018 to 2021). Libraries were constructed by RT-PCR. The sequencer was a NextSeq 550. Clones were called with MiXCR by TCRdb after fastp trimmed the public reads at Q25, and only in-frame beta chains were retained. Each CDR3 protein appears once, grouped with its most common genes and DNA. The sample profile shows over 400,000 distinct CDR3 sequences; roughly 16% of them were found once. Clones ranked in the top ten supply about 7% of the sample. Input material: blood, either unsorted or a sorted T cell fraction (not recorded which). The source is a human donor who was either an allogeneic HSCT recipient or a stem cell or donor lymphocyte infusion donor (not recorded which). It is not recorded whose cells these are; they may come from a transplant donor.

The rearrangement links TRBV2 to TRBJ2-1; maybe TRBD2 (6 bases). Germline V gene data show CDR1 as SNHLY and CDR2 as FYNNEI. V lost 8 bases to trimming and J lost 4 bases, with 15 bases between them. There are 14 residues in the CDR3. The CDR3 loop reads CASVPGLPYNEQFF. CDR3 sequence (DNA): TGTGCCAGCGTACCGGGACTTCCATACAATGAGCAGTTCTTC.

The chain carries TRBV11-2 and TRBJ2-7; D possibly matches TRBD1 or TRBD2 (5 bases each). CDR1 is SGHAT and CDR2 is FQNNGV in the germline V gene. The V end lost 7 bases, the J end lost 6 bases, and 22 bases lay between the germline ends. This CDR3 has 15 residues. This CDR3 is CASTILRGPRGEQYF. The CDR3 DNA follows: TGTGCCAGCACCATACTTAGGGGACCGAGGGGCGAGCAGTACTTC.

This clonotype was counted only a few times. One junction end disagrees with the germline gene, perhaps due to a read error. The rearrangement uses TRBV29-1 and TRBJ2-7; D unresolved. There are 8 residues in the CDR3. The V gene's germline CDR1 is SQVTM and CDR2 ANQGSEA. The CDR3 region is CSVPQDRF. The CDR3 DNA is TGCAGCGTTCCCCAGGATCGGTTC.

This clonotype has more than one count but fewer than ten. The chain recombines TRBV20-1 with TRBJ2-7; TRBD2 is a possible D gene (9 bases). This CDR3 is 19 amino acids long. Trimming removed 5 bases from V and 3 bases from J, with 32 bases in between. Germline V gene data show CDR1 as DFQATT and CDR2 as SNEGSKA (reference sequence). CDR3 coding DNA: TGCAGTGCTGCGGACATATTAAATCCCTCTAGCGGGACAGGCTACGAGCAGTACTTC. Translating it yields CSAADILNPSSGTGYEQYF.

The V gene is TRBV2, the J gene TRBJ2-7; a weak D match, TRBD1 (5 bases). The CDR3 has 14 amino acids. The germline V gene encodes CDR1 SNHLY and CDR2 FYNNEI. Deletions cut 7 bases from V and 5 bases from J, with 18 bases between. The CDR3 nucleotides are TGTGCCAGCACCGTGATGGGGCAGGGTAACGAGCAGTACTTC. Its translation: CASTVMGQGNEQYF.